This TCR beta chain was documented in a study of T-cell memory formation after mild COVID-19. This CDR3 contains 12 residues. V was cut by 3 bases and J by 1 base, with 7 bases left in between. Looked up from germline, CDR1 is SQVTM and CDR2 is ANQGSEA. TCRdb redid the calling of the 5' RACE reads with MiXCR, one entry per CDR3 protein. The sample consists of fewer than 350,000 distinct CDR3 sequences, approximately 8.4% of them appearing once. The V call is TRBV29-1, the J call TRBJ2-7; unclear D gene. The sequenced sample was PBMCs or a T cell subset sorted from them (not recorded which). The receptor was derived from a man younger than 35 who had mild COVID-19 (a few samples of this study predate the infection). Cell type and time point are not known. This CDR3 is CSVEGKSYEQYF. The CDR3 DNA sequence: TGCAGCGTTGAGGGCAAGTCCTACGAGCAGTACTTC.